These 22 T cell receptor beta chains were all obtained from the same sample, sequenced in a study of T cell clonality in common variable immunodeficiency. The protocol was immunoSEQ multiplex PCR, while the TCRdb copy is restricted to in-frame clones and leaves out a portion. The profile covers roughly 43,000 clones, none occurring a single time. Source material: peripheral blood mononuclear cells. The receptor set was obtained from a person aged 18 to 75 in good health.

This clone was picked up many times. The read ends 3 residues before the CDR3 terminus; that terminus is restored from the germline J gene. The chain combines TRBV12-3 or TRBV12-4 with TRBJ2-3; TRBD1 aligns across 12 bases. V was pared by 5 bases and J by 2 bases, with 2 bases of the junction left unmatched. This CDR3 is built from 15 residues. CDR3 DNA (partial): TGTGCCAGCAGTCTGGGACAGGGGGCCACAGATACG. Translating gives CASSLGQGATDT. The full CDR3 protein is CASSLGQGATDTQYF.

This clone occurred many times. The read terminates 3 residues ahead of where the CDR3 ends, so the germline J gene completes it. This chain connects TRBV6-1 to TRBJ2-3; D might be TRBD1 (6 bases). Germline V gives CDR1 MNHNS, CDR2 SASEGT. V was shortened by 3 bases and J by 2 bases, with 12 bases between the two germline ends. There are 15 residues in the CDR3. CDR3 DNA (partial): TGTGCCAGCAGTGAGGGGTCAGGGGACACAGATACG. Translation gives CASSEGSGDTDT. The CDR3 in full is CASSEGSGDTDTQYF.

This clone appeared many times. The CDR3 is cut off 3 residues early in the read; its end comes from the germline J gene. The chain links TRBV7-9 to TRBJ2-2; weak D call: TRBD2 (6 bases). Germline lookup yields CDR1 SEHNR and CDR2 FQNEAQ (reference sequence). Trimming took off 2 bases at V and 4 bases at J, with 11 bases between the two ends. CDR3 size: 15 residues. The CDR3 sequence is CASSLRRLVTGELFF. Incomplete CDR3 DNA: TGTGCCAGCAGCTTACGGAGACTAGTCACCGGGGAG.

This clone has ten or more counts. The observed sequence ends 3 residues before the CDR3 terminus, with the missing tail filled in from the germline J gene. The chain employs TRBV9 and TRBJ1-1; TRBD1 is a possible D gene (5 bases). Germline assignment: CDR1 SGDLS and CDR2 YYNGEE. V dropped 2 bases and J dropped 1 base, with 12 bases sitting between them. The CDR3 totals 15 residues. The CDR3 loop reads CASSVSGQPNTEAFF. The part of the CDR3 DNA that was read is TGTGCCAGCAGCGTTTCAGGACAACCGAACACTGAA.

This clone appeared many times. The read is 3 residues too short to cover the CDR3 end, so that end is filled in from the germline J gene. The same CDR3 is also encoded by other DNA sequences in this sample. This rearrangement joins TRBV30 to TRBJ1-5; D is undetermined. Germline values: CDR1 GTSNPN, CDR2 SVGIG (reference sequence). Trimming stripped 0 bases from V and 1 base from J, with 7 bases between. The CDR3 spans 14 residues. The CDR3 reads CAWSVGGSNQPQHF. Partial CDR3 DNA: TGTGCCTGGAGTGTAGGAGGGAGCAATCAGCCC.

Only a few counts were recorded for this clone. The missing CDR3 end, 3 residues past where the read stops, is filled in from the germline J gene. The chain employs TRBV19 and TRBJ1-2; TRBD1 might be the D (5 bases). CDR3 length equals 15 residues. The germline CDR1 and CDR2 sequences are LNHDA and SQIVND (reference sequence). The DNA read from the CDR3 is TGTGCCAGTAGTGTCGGTCCGGGACTCAACTACGAC. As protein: CASSVGPGLNYD. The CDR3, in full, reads CASSVGPGLNYDYTF. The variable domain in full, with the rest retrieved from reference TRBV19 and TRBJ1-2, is DGGITQSPKYLFRKEGQNVTLSCEQNLNHDAMYWYRQDPGQGLRLIYYSQIVNDFQKGDIAEGYSVSREKKESFPLTVTSAQKNPTAFYLCASSVGPGLNYDYTFGSGTRLTVV.

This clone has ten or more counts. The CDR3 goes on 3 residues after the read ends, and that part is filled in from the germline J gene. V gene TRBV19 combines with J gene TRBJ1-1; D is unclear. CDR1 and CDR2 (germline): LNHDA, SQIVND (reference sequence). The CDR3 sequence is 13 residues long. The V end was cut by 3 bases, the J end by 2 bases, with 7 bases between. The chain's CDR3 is CASSIGVNTEAFF. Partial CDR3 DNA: TGTGCCAGTAGTATCGGGGTTAACACTGAA.

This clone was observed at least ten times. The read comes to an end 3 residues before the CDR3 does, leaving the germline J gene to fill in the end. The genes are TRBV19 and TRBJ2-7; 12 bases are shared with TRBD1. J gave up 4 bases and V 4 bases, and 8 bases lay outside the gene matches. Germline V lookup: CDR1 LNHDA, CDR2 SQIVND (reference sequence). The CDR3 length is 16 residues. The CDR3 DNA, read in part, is TGTGCCAGTAGTAAGTCCGGGACAGGGGGCGTGTACGAG. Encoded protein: CASSKSGTGGVYE. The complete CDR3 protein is CASSKSGTGGVYEQYF. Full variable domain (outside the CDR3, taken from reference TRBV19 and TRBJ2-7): DGGITQSPKYLFRKEGQNVTLSCEQNLNHDAMYWYRQDPGQGLRLIYYSQIVNDFQKGDIAEGYSVSREKKESFPLTVTSAQKNPTAFYLCASSKSGTGGVYEQYFGPGTRLTVT.

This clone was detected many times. The covered CDR3 bases are TGCAGCGTTGAAGGGGCCAGAGACACATTCTATGGC. It is translated as CSVEGARDTFYG. The full CDR3 protein reads CSVEGARDTFYGYTF. The chain joins TRBV29-1 to TRBJ1-2; D unresolved. The read terminates 3 residues ahead of where the CDR3 ends, so the germline J gene completes it. Trimming cost V 1 base and J 4 bases, with 16 bases left between them. This CDR3 contains 15 residues. Germline V gives CDR1 SQVTM, CDR2 ANQGSEA.

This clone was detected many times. The CDR3 sequence: CATSPEEETQYF. The sequenced CDR3 bases are TGTGCCACCAGCCCTGAGGAAGAGACC. The chain joins TRBV15 to TRBJ2-5; D not certain. The read terminates 3 residues ahead of where the CDR3 ends, so the germline J gene completes it. V lost 5 bases, J lost 3 bases, and 7 bases lay in between. CDR1 is LNHNV and CDR2 is YYDKDF in the germline V gene (reference sequence). This CDR3 is built from 12 residues. Looking up the rest from reference TRBV15 and TRBJ2-5 gives the full variable domain: DAMVIQNPRYQVTQFGKPVTLSCSQTLNHNVMYWYQQKSSQAPKLLFHYYDKDFNNEADTPDNFQSRRPNTSFCFLDIRSPGLGDTAMYLCATSPEEETQYFGPGTRLLVL.

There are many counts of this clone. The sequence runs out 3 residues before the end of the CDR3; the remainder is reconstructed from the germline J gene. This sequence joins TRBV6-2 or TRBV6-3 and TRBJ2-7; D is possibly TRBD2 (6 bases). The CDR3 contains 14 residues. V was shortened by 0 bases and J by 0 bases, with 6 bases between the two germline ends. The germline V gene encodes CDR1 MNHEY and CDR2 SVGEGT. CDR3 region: CASSYSGGSYEQYF. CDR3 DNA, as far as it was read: TGTGCCAGCAGTTACTCGGGGGGCTCCTACGAG.

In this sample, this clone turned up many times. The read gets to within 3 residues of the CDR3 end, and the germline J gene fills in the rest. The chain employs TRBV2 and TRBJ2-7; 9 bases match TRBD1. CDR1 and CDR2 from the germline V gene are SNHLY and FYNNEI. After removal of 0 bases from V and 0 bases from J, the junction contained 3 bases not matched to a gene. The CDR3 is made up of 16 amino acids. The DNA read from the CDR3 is TGTGCCAGCAGTGAAGCCGGACAGGGGAGCTCCTACGAG. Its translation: CASSEAGQGSSYE. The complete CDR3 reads CASSEAGQGSSYEQYF.

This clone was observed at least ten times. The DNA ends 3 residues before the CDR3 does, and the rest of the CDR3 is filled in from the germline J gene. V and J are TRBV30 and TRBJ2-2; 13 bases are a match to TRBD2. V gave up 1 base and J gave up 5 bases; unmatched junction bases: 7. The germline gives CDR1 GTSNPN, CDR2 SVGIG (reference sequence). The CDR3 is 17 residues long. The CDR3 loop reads CAWSETSGRAGTGELFF. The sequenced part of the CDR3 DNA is TGTGCCTGGAGTGAAACTAGCGGGAGGGCCGGGACCGGGGAG. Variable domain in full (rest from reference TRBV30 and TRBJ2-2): SQTIHQWPATLVQPVGSPLSLECTVEGTSNPNLYWYRQAAGRGLQLLFYSVGIGQISSEVPQNLSASRPQDRQFILSSKKLLLSDSGFYLCAWSETSGRAGTGELFFGEGSRLTVL.

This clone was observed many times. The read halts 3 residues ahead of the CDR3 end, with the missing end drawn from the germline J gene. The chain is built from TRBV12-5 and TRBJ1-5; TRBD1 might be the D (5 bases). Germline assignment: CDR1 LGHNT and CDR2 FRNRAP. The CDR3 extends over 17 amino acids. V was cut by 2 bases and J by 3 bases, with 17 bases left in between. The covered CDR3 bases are TGTGCTAGTGGTTTGATCGGGTCTTCAGGGTCCAATCAGCCC. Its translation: CASGLIGSSGSNQP. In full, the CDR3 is CASGLIGSSGSNQPQHF.

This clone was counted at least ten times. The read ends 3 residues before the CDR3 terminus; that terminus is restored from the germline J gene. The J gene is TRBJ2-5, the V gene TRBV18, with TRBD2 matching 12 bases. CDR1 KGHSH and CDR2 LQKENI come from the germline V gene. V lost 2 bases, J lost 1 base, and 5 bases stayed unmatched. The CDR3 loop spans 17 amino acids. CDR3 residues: CASSPRPSGGAQETQYF. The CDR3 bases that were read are TGTGCCAGCTCACCAAGGCCTAGCGGGGGGGCCCAAGAGACC.

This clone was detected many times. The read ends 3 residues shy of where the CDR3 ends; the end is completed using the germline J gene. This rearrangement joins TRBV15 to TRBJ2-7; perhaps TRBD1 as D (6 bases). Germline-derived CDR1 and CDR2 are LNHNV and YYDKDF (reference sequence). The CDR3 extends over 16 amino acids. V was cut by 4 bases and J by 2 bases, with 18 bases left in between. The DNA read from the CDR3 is TGTGCCACCAGCACCCTTAGGGTGCCAGGGGCCTACGAG. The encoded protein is CATSTLRVPGAYE. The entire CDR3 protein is CATSTLRVPGAYEQYF.

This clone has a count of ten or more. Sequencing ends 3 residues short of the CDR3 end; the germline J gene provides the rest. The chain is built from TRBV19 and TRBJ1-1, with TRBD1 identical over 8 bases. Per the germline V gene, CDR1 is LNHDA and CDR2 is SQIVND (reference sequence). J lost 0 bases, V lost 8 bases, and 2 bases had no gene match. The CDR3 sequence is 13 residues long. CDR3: CASSDRVNTEAFF. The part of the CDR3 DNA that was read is TGTGCCAGTTCGGACAGGGTGAACACTGAA.

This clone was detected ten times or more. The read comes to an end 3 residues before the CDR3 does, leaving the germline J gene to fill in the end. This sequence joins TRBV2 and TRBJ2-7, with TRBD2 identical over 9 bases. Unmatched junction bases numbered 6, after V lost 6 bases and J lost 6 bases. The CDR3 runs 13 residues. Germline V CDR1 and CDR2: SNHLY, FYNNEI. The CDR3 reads CASRGTSSGEQYF. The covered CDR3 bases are TGTGCCAGCAGGGGGACTAGCTCAGGCGAG. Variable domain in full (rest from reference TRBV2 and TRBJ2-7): EPEVTQTPSHQVTQMGQEVILRCVPISNHLYFYWYRQILGQKVEFLVSFYNNEISEKSEIFDDQFSVERPDGSNFTLKIRSTKLEDSAMYFCASRGTSSGEQYFGPGTRLTVT.

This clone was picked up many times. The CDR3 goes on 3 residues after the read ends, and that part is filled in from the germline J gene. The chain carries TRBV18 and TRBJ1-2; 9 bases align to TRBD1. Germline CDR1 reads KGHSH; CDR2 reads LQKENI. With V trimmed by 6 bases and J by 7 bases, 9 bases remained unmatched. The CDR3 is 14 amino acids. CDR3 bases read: TGTGCCAGCTCGCTACAGGGGGCGCCTGGTGGC. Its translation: CASSLQGAPGG. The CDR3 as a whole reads CASSLQGAPGGYTF.

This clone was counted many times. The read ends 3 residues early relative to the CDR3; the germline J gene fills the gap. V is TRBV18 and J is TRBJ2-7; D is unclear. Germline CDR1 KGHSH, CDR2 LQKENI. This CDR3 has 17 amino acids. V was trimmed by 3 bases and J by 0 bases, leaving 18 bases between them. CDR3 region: CASSPELLSRNSYEQYF. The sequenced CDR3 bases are TGTGCCAGCTCACCTGAATTATTAAGCAGGAACTCCTACGAG.

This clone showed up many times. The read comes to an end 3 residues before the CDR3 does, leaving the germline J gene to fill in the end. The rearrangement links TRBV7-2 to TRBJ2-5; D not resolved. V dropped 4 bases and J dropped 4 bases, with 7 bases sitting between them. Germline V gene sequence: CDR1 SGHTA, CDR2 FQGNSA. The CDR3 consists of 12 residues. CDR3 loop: CASSSSSETQYF. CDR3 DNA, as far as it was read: TGTGCCAGCAGCTCTTCTTCAGAGACC.

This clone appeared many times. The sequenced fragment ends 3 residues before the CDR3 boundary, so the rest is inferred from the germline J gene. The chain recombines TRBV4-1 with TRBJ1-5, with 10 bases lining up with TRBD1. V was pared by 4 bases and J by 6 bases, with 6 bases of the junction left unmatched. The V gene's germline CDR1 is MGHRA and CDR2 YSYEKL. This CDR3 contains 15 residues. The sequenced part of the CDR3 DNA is TGCGCCAGCAGCCTCGAGGGACAGGGGAGTCAGCCC. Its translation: CASSLEGQGSQP. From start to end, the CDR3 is CASSLEGQGSQPQHF.